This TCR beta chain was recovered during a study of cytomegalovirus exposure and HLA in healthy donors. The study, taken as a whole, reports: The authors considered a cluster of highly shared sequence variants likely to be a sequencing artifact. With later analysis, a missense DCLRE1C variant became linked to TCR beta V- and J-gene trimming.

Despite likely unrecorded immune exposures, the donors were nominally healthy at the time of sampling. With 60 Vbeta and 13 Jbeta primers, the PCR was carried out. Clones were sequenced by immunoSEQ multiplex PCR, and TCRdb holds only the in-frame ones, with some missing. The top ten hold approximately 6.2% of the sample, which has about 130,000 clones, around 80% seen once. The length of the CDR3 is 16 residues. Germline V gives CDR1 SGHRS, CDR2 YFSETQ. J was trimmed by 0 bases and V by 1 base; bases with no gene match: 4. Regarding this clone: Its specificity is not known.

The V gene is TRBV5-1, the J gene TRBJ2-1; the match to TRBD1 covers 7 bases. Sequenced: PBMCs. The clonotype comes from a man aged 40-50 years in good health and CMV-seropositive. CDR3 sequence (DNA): TGCGCCAGCAGCTTGACAGGGGCAAGCTCCTACAATGAGCAGTTCTTC. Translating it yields CASSLTGASSYNEQFF.